This paragraph covers one T cell receptor (beta chain) sequence. This receptor's antigen is unknown. The record has no base qualities; no much larger clone is one base away. This specimen belongs to a study of OX40 agonist ivuxolimab in advanced cancers. Regarding the complete study: Ivuxolimab was a fully human IgG2 agonistic monoclonal antibody targeting the costimulatory receptor OX40 (CD134). Of the approximately 54 dose-escalation patients, hepatocellular carcinoma was present in about 20, melanoma in around 15, renal cell carcinoma in 9 and head and neck cancer in 9. Patients were allowed to have had prior anti-PD-1, anti-PD-L1 or anti-CTLA-4 therapy, and around two fifths of the dose-escalation patients had been treated with checkpoint inhibitors. Intravenous ivuxolimab was administered to patients every 2 weeks at six dose levels: 0.01, 0.1, 0.3, 1.5, 3 and 10 mg/kg. Partial responses occurred in three dose-escalation patients: two with cutaneous melanoma and one with hepatocellular carcinoma. The monotherapy dose-escalation portion (N of about 47 patients) of the phase I ivuxolimab trial is reported in the paper. The purpose of peripheral TCRbeta sequencing was to test whether ivuxolimab changed TCR sequence diversity and led to clonal T-cell expansion. The dose-escalation cohort was 80% to 90% male with a mean age of around 62 years, ranging from roughly 23 to 85. Summary of the overall study and its limitations: After ivuxolimab, CD8+ T cells had more expanded clones than CD4+ T cells on average. In the 0.1-3.0 mg/kg groups, partial responders were among the patients with the lowest normalized peripheral clonal expansion, particularly in CD8+ T cells. Clonal expansion of both CD4+ and CD8+ blood T cells was observed from baseline to week 6 at doses 0.1 to 3.0 mg/kg. Low levels of normalized T-cell clonal expansion were also seen in some patients who did not respond. The antigen specificity of the clonally expanded peripheral T cells was not determined.

Patients with autoimmune disease history or receiving systemic immunosuppression were excluded from the trial. Peripheral blood for TCR sequencing was collected from all dose cohorts at baseline, on cycle 4 day 1, and on cycle 7 day 1. Samples were obtained from an open-label, multicenter, first-in-human phase I dose-escalation trial of ivuxolimab. The trial enrolled adults with locally advanced or metastatic head and neck squamous cell, hepatocellular, melanoma or renal cell carcinoma. Before TCR sequencing, CD4+ and CD8+ T cells were separately sorted from peripheral blood. Genomic DNA was isolated from the sorted cells so that the TCRbeta CDR3 region could be sequenced. TCRbeta CDR3 regions were sequenced using the immunoSEQ Assay. The source is immuneACCESS, and TCRdb retained only in-frame sequences with V and J called. Part of the clones is not carried over; for the studies checked, unresolved V genes explain less than half of this, and the remainder is unexplained. This sample has fewer than 85,000 clones in its table, and 86% of those were observed once. The top ten hold less than 2% of the sample.

This receptor was taken from an adult with an advanced solid tumor such as melanoma, head and neck, liver or kidney cancer. The sequenced sample was CD4+ or CD8+ T cells sorted from blood, obtained in a trial of the OX40 agonist ivuxolimab.

The CDR3 in this case is CSVGRGEGTEAFF. The nucleotides read TGCAGCGTGGGAAGAGGTGAGGGAACTGAAGCTTTCTTT. This sequence uses TRBV29-1 and TRBJ1-1, with the identity of the D gene unclear. The CDR1 and CDR2 encoded by the germline V gene are SQVTM and ANQGSEA. The junction carries 16 bases between V and J, which are trimmed by 6 bases and 5 bases respectively. The CDR3 goes from the cysteine to the phenylalanine over 13 residues. The only DNA kept is the CDR3, 39 bases in frame from the first base. The full variable domain, with segments outside the CDR3 supplied by the reference TRBV29-1 and TRBJ1-1 proteins, appears as SAVISQKPSRDICQRGTSLTIQCQVDSQVTMMFWYRQQPGQSLTLIATANQGSEATYESGFVIDKFPISRPNLTFSTLTVSNMSPEDSSIYLCSVGRGEGTEAFFGQGTRLTVV.